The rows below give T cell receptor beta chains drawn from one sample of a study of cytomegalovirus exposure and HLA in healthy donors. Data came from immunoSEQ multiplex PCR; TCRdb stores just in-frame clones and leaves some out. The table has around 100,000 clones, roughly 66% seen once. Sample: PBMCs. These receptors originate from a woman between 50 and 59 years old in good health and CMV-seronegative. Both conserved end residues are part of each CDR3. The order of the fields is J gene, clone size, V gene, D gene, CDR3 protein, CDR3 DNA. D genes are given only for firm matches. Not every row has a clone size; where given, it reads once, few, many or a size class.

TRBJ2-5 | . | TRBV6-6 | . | CASRGGQETQYF | TGTGCCAGCAGGGGGGGCCAAGAGACCCAGTACTTC
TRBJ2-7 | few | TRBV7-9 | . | CASSVSTELLSYEQYF | TGTGCCAGCAGCGTTTCTACGGAGCTTTTATCCTACGAGCAGTACTTC
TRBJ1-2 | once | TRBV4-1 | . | CASSQESRRAELNYGYTF | TGCGCCAGCAGCCAAGAATCGAGGAGGGCAGAACTTAACTATGGCTACACCTTC
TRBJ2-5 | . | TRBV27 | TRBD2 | CASSLSGGSGGTQYF | TGTGCCAGCAGTTTATCAGGCGGGAGCGGGGGGACCCAGTACTTC
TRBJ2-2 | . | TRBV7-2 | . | CASSLRGPETGELFF | TGTGCCAGCAGCTTAAGGGGCCCCGAAACCGGGGAGCTGTTTTTT
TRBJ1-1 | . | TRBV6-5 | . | CASSYTANTEAFF | TGTGCCAGCAGTTACACAGCGAACACTGAAGCTTTCTTT
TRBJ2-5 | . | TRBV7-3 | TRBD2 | CASSLTSGLAGVGETQYF | TGTGCCAGCAGCTTAACGTCGGGTTTAGCGGGAGTAGGGGAGACCCAGTACTTC
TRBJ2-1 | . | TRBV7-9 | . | CASILKGWEGDYYNEQFF | TGTGCCAGCATCCTGAAGGGGTGGGAAGGCGATTACTACAATGAGCAGTTCTTC
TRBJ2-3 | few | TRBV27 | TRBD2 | CASSLATSGGATDTQYF | TGTGCCAGCAGTTTAGCGACTAGCGGGGGGGCCACAGATACGCAGTATTTT
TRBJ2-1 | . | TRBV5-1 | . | CASTPPGSYNEQFF | TGCGCCAGCACCCCGCCCGGGTCCTACAATGAGCAGTTCTTC
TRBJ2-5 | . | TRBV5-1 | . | CASSSGGTAETQYF | TGCGCCAGCAGCTCGGGGGGGACAGCAGAGACCCAGTACTTC
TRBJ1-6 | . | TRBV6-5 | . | CASRKREESPLHF | TGTGCCAGTCGTAAAAGGGAGGAGTCACCCCTCCACTTT
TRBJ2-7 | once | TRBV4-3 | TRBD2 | CASSQDYRAGGDEQYF | TGCGCCAGCAGCCAAGACTATCGAGCGGGAGGCGACGAGCAGTACTTC
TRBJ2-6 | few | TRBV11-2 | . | CASSPERSSGANVLTF | TGTGCCAGCAGCCCGGAGCGCTCCTCTGGGGCCAACGTCCTGACTTTC
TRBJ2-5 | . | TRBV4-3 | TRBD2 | CASSQGGLAGEETQYF | TGCGCCAGCAGCCAGGGGGGACTAGCGGGGGAAGAGACCCAGTACTTC
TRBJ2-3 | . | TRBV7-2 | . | CASSLVVSTDTQYF | TGTGCCAGCAGCTTAGTAGTGAGCACAGATACGCAGTATTTT
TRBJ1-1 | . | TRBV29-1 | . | CSVENPVNTEAFF | TGCAGCGTTGAAAATCCCGTCAACACTGAAGCTTTCTTT
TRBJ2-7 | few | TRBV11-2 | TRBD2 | CASSLGAGGEQYF | TGTGCCAGCAGCTTAGGAGCGGGAGGCGAGCAGTACTTC
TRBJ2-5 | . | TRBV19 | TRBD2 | CASSPGGGYQETQYF | TGTGCCAGTAGTCCTGGCGGGGGGTACCAAGAGACCCAGTACTTC
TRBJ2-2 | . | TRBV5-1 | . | CASTRRDSGTGELFF | TGCGCCAGCACCCGCAGGGATTCGGGCACCGGGGAGCTGTTTTTT
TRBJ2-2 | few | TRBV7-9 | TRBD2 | CASSPTGRIGELFF | TGTGCCAGCAGCCCTACCGGGAGGATCGGGGAGCTGTTTTTT
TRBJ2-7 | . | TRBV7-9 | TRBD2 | CASSPGVAGVHEQYF | TGTGCCAGCAGCCCCGGGGTAGCGGGAGTACACGAGCAGTACTTC
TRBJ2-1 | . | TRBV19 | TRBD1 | CASIGTAKYNEQFF | TGTGCCAGTATCGGGACAGCGAAGTACAATGAGCAGTTCTTC
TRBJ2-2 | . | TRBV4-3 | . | CASSQDFTGLTGELFF | TGCGCCAGCAGCCAAGATTTTACAGGGCTCACCGGGGAGCTGTTTTTT
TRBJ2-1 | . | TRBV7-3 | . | CASSLTSPTSEQFF | TGTGCCAGCAGCTTAACATCCCCCACTAGTGAGCAGTTCTTC
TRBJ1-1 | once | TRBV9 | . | CASSVATGHLNTEAFF | TGTGCCAGCAGCGTAGCTACGGGACACCTGAACACTGAAGCTTTCTTT
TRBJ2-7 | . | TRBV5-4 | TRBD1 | CASSLGTGSSYEQYF | TGTGCCAGCAGCTTGGGGACAGGGAGCTCCTACGAGCAGTACTTC
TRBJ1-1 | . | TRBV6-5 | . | CASSEGGLHTEAFF | TGTGCCAGCAGCGAGGGGGGGCTTCACACTGAAGCTTTCTTT
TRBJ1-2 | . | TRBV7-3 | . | CASSLNFQGTGYTF | TGTGCCAGCAGCTTAAATTTCCAGGGTACTGGCTACACCTTC
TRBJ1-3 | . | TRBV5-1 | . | CASSLAGVNGNTIYF | TGCGCCAGCAGCCTCGCCGGGGTGAACGGAAACACCATATATTTT
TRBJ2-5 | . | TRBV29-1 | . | CSVEGGSKNQYF | TGCAGCGTTGAAGGTGGCAGTAAGAATCAGTACTTC
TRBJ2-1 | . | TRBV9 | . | CASSADGSQTFNEQFF | TGTGCCAGCAGCGCCGATGGGTCACAGACATTTAATGAGCAGTTCTTC
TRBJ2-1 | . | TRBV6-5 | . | CASSYPGFNNEQFF | TGTGCCAGCAGTTATCCAGGTTTTAACAATGAGCAGTTCTTC
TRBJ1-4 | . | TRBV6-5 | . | CASSRGEKLFF | TGTGCCAGCAGCAGGGGTGAAAAACTGTTTTTT
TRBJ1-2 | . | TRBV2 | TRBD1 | CASKGGQGAYGYTF | TGTGCCAGCAAGGGTGGACAGGGGGCCTATGGCTACACCTTC
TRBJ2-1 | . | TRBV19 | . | CASTKDSLSDEQFF | TGTGCCAGTACCAAGGACTCTCTATCGGATGAGCAGTTCTTC
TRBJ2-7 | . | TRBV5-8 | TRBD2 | CASSSRTSGVLRDEQYF | TGTGCCAGCAGTTCACGGACTAGCGGGGTACTTAGGGACGAGCAGTACTTC
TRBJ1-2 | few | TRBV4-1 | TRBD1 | CASSPTGEYGYTF | TGCGCCAGCAGCCCGACAGGGGAGTATGGCTACACCTTC
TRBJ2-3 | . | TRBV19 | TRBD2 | CASSATGTSADTQYF | TGTGCCAGTAGTGCGACAGGGACTAGCGCAGATACGCAGTATTTT
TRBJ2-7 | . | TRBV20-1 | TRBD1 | CSARGYRGRYF | TGCAGTGCTAGAGGGTACAGGGGGAGGTACTTC
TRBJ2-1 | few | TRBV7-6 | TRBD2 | CASSRSVNSGVRGNEQFF | TGTGCCAGCAGCCGGAGTGTCAATAGCGGGGTTCGTGGCAATGAGCAGTTCTTC
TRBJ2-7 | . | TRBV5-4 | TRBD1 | CASSLYRGNGVVGSYEQYF | TGTGCCAGCAGCTTATACAGGGGCAACGGGGTCGTGGGGTCCTACGAGCAGTACTTC
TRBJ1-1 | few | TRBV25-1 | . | CASSEWGGRQPDTEAFF | TGTGCCAGCAGTGAATGGGGGGGGCGGCAGCCGGACACTGAAGCTTTCTTT
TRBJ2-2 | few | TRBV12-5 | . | CASGLGDIIGSGELFF | TGTGCTAGTGGTTTGGGGGACATCATCGGGTCCGGGGAGCTGTTTTTT